A single sample is the source of the 18 T cell receptor beta chains below, sequenced in a study of T cells expressing NK-cell markers. TCRdb processed the 5' RACE reads again and assigns one entry to each CDR3 protein, with no DNA. Its listing shows about 170,000 distinct CDR3 sequences. The sequencing sample was made of blood T cells: a sorted CD56 or NKG2C T cell subset, CD4+ or CD8+ T cells, or bulk PBMC T cells (not recorded which). The receptors stem from a man aged 18 to 69 in good health.

This chain joins TRBV12-3 or TRBV12-4 and TRBJ2-7; TCRdb selects TRBD1, and the lack of DNA leaves this call unchecked. This CDR3 has 11 amino acids. CDR3 loop: CASTGGYEQYF.

The gene calls are TRBV9 and TRBJ2-1; TCRdb's assignment of TRBD1 cannot be checked, as there is no DNA. This CDR3 spans 16 amino acids. Looked up from germline, CDR1 is SGDLS and CDR2 is YYNGEE. The CDR3 here is CASSVGVGGARDEQFF.

The V and J genes are TRBV2 and TRBJ1-5. The CDR3 runs to 14 residues. CDR1 SNHLY and CDR2 FYNNEI come from the germline V gene. The CDR3: CASSVGRALQPQHF.

The V call is TRBV23-1, the J call TRBJ2-4; the TCRdb call, TRBD1, lacks DNA for checking. TRBV23-1 falls under the ORF class, with uncertain function. This CDR3 has 13 amino acids. The CDR3 spells CASSPPPTGLQYF.

The chain has TRBV27 and TRBJ2-1; with no DNA, the TCRdb D assignment of TRBD2 cannot be verified. Germline lookup yields CDR1 MNHEY and CDR2 SMNVEV (reference sequence). This CDR3 is 14 amino acids long. The CDR3 region is CASSTRTSGGEQFF.

The J gene is TRBJ2-7, the V gene TRBV5-4; absent DNA, TCRdb's TRBD1 call cannot be checked. There are 17 residues in the CDR3. Per germline, CDR1 SGHNT and CDR2 YYREEE (reference sequence). CDR3 residues: CASSLQVGLGQKAEQYF.

The rearrangement links TRBV10-3 to TRBJ1-2; absent DNA, TCRdb's TRBD1 call cannot be checked. The CDR3 sequence is 13 residues long. Germline V lookup: CDR1 ENHRY, CDR2 SYGVKD. CDR3: CAISESVGDGYTF.

The genes are TRBV10-3 and TRBJ2-7; TCRdb selects TRBD1, and the lack of DNA leaves this call unchecked. Germline assignment: CDR1 ENHRY and CDR2 SYGVKD. The CDR3 is 14 residues long. CDR3 sequence: CAIIEDRAPYEQYF.

V is TRBV27 and J is TRBJ2-6; TCRdb names TRBD1, which stays unverified in the absence of DNA. From germline, CDR1 is MNHEY and CDR2 SMNVEV (reference sequence). CDR3 size: 16 residues. This CDR3 is CASSLGGGAGANVLTF.

The V call is TRBV2, the J call TRBJ2-7; TCRdb's D gene call, TRBD2, goes unchecked for lack of DNA. The CDR3 is made up of 17 amino acids. Germline CDR1 and CDR2: SNHLY and FYNNEI. The CDR3 sequence is CASSPLGSGSLAYEQYF.

The rearrangement joins TRBV5-1 to TRBJ1-6; absent DNA, TCRdb's TRBD1 call cannot be checked. The V gene's germline CDR1 is SGHRS and CDR2 YFSETQ. The CDR3 is made up of 13 amino acids. CDR3 loop: CASSQGSASPLHF.

The chain uses TRBV5-6 and TRBJ2-1; TCRdb names TRBD2, which stays unverified in the absence of DNA. The CDR3 spans 14 residues. CDR1 is SGHDT and CDR2 is YYEEEE in the germline V gene. The CDR3 region is CASSSITSGGALFF.

The V call is TRBV29-1, the J call TRBJ1-1; TCRdb gives TRBD1 as the D gene, but with no DNA this cannot be confirmed. The CDR3 has 13 residues. Germline loops: CDR1 SQVTM, CDR2 ANQGSEA. CDR3 residues: CSVRQGGNTEAFF.

J is TRBJ2-2 and V is TRBV11-2; TCRdb's D call of TRBD1 is untestable without DNA. This CDR3 region has 15 residues. CDR1 is SGHAT, CDR2 FQNNGV, per germline. CDR3 sequence reads: CASSLSGSDTGELFF.

The chain carries TRBV6-1 and TRBJ2-1; no DNA is available, so the TRBD1 call from TCRdb remains unchecked. CDR1 MNHNS and CDR2 SASEGT come from the germline V gene. CDR3 length equals 15 residues. This CDR3 is CASSADRGIDNEQFF.

The genes are TRBV13 and TRBJ2-7. CDR1 and CDR2 from the germline V gene are PRHDT and FYEKMQ (reference sequence). This CDR3 spans 16 amino acids. CDR3 amino acids: CASSLDVNSVSYEQYF.

The CDR3 reads CASSDIYGASYNEQFF. The gene calls are TRBV6-1 and TRBJ2-1. CDR3 length: 16 amino acids. Looked up from germline, CDR1 is MNHNS and CDR2 is SASEGT.

The chain recombines TRBV5-6 with TRBJ2-3; TCRdb gives TRBD2 as the D gene, but with no DNA this cannot be confirmed. CDR3 length: 15 residues. The V gene's germline CDR1 is SGHDT and CDR2 YYEEEE. The CDR3 reads CASSSLAGAADTQYF.